Listed below are T cell receptor beta chains from one sample, sequenced in a study of control samples from healthy donors and cancer patients. The table came from immunoSEQ multiplex PCR; TCRdb's copy has only in-frame clones and leaves some out. The sample lists 130,000 to 150,000 clones, 91% seen once, with 3.2% in the top ten. The specimen sequenced was blood. The receptor source for this set is a man between 25 and 39 years old in good health. Each CDR3 is given with its conserved first and last residue. The D gene is left open where the match is weak. A row's size may be missing; if present it is once, few, many or a size class.

D | size | J | V | DNA | CDR3
TRBD1 | NA | TRBJ2-1 | TRBV19 | TGTGCCAGTAGTGTATTCGACAGGGGGGATGAGCAGTTCTTC | CASSVFDRGDEQFF
NA | once | TRBJ1-1 | TRBV19 | TGTGCCAGTAGTATTGGGGGGGGCGCGGCTTTCTTT | CASSIGGGAAFF
NA | few | TRBJ2-3 | TRBV6-5 | TGTGCCAGCACCGTCCGGGTCAGCACAGATACGCAGTATTTT | CASTVRVSTDTQYF
NA | NA | TRBJ2-7 | TRBV3-1/TRBV3-2 | TGTGCCAGCAGCCAAGAAATCTTGTGGCAGATCTCCTACGGGCAGTACTTC | CASSQEILWQISYGQYF
TRBD1 | NA | TRBJ1-3 | TRBV15 | TGTGCCACCAGCCGACGGACAGGGGGCGTTGGAAACACCATATATTTT | CATSRRTGGVGNTIYF
NA | NA | TRBJ1-5 | TRBV12-3/TRBV12-4 | TGTGCCAGCAGTCGGACACGGGGGCAGCCCCAGCATTTT | CASSRTRGQPQHF
NA | NA | TRBJ1-2 | TRBV9 | TGTGCCAGCAAGGGATATGGCTACACCTTC | CASKGYGYTF
NA | NA | TRBJ1-4 | TRBV5-6 | TGTGCCAGCAGCTTGCCTTCAGGGAAAAATGAAAAACTGTTTTTT | CASSLPSGKNEKLFF
TRBD1 | NA | TRBJ2-7 | TRBV2 | TGTGCCAGCAAAAACCGGGACAGTAGATACGAGCAGTACTTC | CASKNRDSRYEQYF
NA | NA | TRBJ2-7 | TRBV19 | TGTGCCAGTAGTATCGGAGGTTACGAGCAGTACTTC | CASSIGGYEQYF
NA | NA | TRBJ1-2 | TRBV27 | TGTGCCAGCAGTTTAATACCCAACTATGGCTACACCTTC | CASSLIPNYGYTF
TRBD1 | few | TRBJ1-2 | TRBV28 | TGTGCCAGCAGCGAACAGGGGGCTTTTTTCGGCTACACCTTC | CASSEQGAFFGYTF
NA | few | TRBJ1-6 | TRBV30 | TGTGCCTGGAGTGTAGTAAAAGCACAGGGAAGGGGTTCACCCCTCCACTTT | CAWSVVKAQGRGSPLHF
TRBD2 | NA | TRBJ2-7 | TRBV7-9 | TGTGCCAGCAGCTTGGGAGGGGCTGCCTACGAGCAGTACTTC | CASSLGGAAYEQYF
TRBD2 | NA | TRBJ2-7 | TRBV6-4 | TGTGCCAGCAGTGACGTAGATAGCGGGGGGGCATTGCACGAGCAGTACTTC | CASSDVDSGGALHEQYF
TRBD2 | NA | TRBJ2-7 | TRBV7-7 | TGTGCCAGCAGCTTAGGCTCTAGCGGGGGGTACGAGCAGTACTTC | CASSLGSSGGYEQYF
TRBD2 | once | TRBJ2-1 | TRBV7-3 | TGTGCCAGCAGCTTGGGCATAGCGGGGGTGAATGAGCAGTTCTTC | CASSLGIAGVNEQFF
NA | NA | TRBJ2-3 | TRBV27 | TGTGCCAGCAGTTTATCCCCCGGCGCGAATACGCAGTATTTT | CASSLSPGANTQYF
NA | NA | TRBJ1-2 | TRBV9 | TGTGCCAGCAGCGTAGGGACAGCATCTAACTATGGCTACACCTTC | CASSVGTASNYGYTF
NA | NA | TRBJ1-2 | TRBV7-9 | TGTGCCAGCAGCTTAGAGGGTAGGGGGTATGGCTACACCTTC | CASSLEGRGYGYTF
TRBD1 | once | TRBJ1-1 | TRBV5-1 | TGCGCCAGCAGCTGGACAGGGGAATGGGACACTGAAGCTTTCTTT | CASSWTGEWDTEAFF
NA | NA | TRBJ2-7 | TRBV12-3/TRBV12-4 | TGTGCCAGCAGTCTTAGCAGCTTAGACGAGCAGTACTTC | CASSLSSLDEQYF
NA | NA | TRBJ1-2 | TRBV2 | TGTGCCAGCAGTCTCGACAGATATGGCTACACCTTC | CASSLDRYGYTF
NA | NA | TRBJ1-2 | TRBV29-1 | TGCAGCGTTGAAGATCGGGGGCGGAGCAACTATGGCTACACCTTC | CSVEDRGRSNYGYTF
NA | once | TRBJ2-7 | TRBV12-5 | TGTGCTAGTGGTTCTTTAGACTACGAGCAGTACTTC | CASGSLDYEQYF
NA | NA | TRBJ1-5 | TRBV28 | TGTGCCAGCAGACGGGAAGTGGGACTAAATCAGCCCCAGCATTTT | CASRREVGLNQPQHF
NA | NA | TRBJ1-1 | TRBV7-8 | TGTGCCAGCAGCTTAGGGCGGGGGTTGGAGAACACTGAAGCTTTCTTT | CASSLGRGLENTEAFF
NA | NA | TRBJ1-6 | TRBV9 | TGTGCCAGCAGCGTAGCAAGGGAGGATTCACCCCTCCACTTT | CASSVAREDSPLHF
TRBD1 | NA | TRBJ2-7 | TRBV6-5 | TGTGCCAGCAGTTACGCCGGGACAGGGTCCTACGAGCAGTACTTC | CASSYAGTGSYEQYF
NA | once | TRBJ1-6 | TRBV13 | TGTGCCAAGAAACAGGGAAAACAGTCACCCCTCCACTTT | CAKKQGKQSPLHF
TRBD2 | NA | TRBJ2-3 | TRBV3-1/TRBV3-2 | TGTGCCAGCAGCCGTAGGACTAGTCGTGCTGCAGATACGCAGTATTTT | CASSRRTSRAADTQYF
NA | NA | TRBJ1-5 | TRBV19 | TGTGCCAGTAGTAACGACAGCCTCAATCAGCCCCAGCATTTT | CASSNDSLNQPQHF
NA | NA | TRBJ2-7 | TRBV19 | TGTGCCAGTAGTATAAATTCCGGCGGCTACGAGCAGTACTTC | CASSINSGGYEQYF
NA | few | TRBJ2-1 | TRBV6-5 | TGTGCCAGCAGGATTAACAGGGCCCATGAGCAGTTCTTC | CASRINRAHEQFF
NA | NA | TRBJ1-1 | TRBV27 | TGTGCCAGCAGTTTATGGTGGGGGGCCGGGAACACTGAAGCTTTCTTT | CASSLWWGAGNTEAFF
NA | NA | TRBJ2-7 | TRBV21-1 | TGTGCCAGCACCGCCGACTACGAGCAGTACTTC | CASTADYEQYF
NA | NA | TRBJ1-2 | TRBV19 | TGTGCCAGTAGTCCGGACGGTGGGGCCTATGGCTACACCTTC | CASSPDGGAYGYTF
NA | NA | TRBJ1-3 | TRBV25-1 | TGTGCCAGCAGTGAATGGGACAACTCTGGAAACACCATATATTTT | CASSEWDNSGNTIYF
NA | NA | TRBJ2-6 | TRBV25-1 | TGTGCCAGCGGAAGGACAGCTCTGTCTGGGGCCAACGTCCTGACTTTC | CASGRTALSGANVLTF